This T cell receptor (beta chain) was obtained from a study of T cells after yellow fever vaccination (dated by TCRdb to between 2018 and 2021). Concerning the study at large: The SMART-Seq v4 Ultra Low Input RNA kit was used to prepare libraries from fractions with low cell numbers. Bulk TCR alpha and beta repertoires were sequenced longitudinally to track T-cell clones before and after primary and booster YFV17D yellow fever vaccination. Two healthy male donors made up the cohort, one aged 18 to 30 years and the other aged 30 to 40 years. Blood samples were taken at several timepoints before and after primary and secondary immunization, and bulk PBMC replicates and cell subsets were isolated.

TCR cDNA was synthesized by 5'RACE template switching, through which a universal primer site and unique molecular identifiers were introduced. Priming of cDNA synthesis was performed from both the TCR alpha and TCR beta constant segments. Library amplification used two PCR steps, and the second PCR step added sample barcodes and sequencing adapters. Sequencing of libraries was performed on Illumina HiSeq 2500 (2x100 bp) or NovaSeq (2x150 bp). The published analysis was carried out like this. Demultiplexing of reads and collapsing into UMI consensus sequences were performed with MIGEC, and V(D)J alignment was carried out with MiXCR. Using edgeR on replicate PBMC samples, clonotypes were called vaccine-responding if FDR was below 0.01 and the log2 fold change was above 5 up to day 15. CD4 or CD8 identity was assigned to each bulk clonotype according to whether the clonotype was present at higher abundance in the sequenced CD4 repertoire or the sequenced CD8 repertoire. Using fastp at Q25 and MiXCR, TCRdb reprocessed the public reads and kept productive beta chains. Here each entry gathers all rows of one CDR3 protein and keeps the most common genes and DNA. TCRdb assigned the V and J calls; the authors' analysis was not used. The sample table lists hundreds of thousands of distinct CDR3 sequences, around an eighth of them with a count of one. The ten largest make up roughly 13% of the sample.

Results and caveats for the whole study, not just this receptor: Because the study included only two donors, the extent to which the findings can be generalized is limited. Because abundant contaminating clonotypes from the bulk population could be contained in FACS-sorted repertoires, computational filtering was required. The secondary T-cell response was found to be weaker but faster than the primary response, with a peak reached on day 5 rather than on day 15. After the booster, most of the clones that had expanded following primary vaccination were detected again (just under 97% of CD4 and around 90% of CD8), which suggests that memory was broadly maintained. A small fraction of clonotypes appeared in both the CD4 and CD8 compartments, likely as a result of convergent recombination.

This clonotype appeared a few times. Its antigen specificity is not known. Base qualities are not at hand, and no much larger clone is one base apart. This specimen's treatment or condition label, interpreted: live attenuated yellow fever vaccine strain. At each blood-draw timepoint, two biological replicates of bulk PBMCs were collected. PBMCs were isolated from peripheral blood using a standard Ficoll-Paque protocol. TriZol was used to extract RNA from bulk PBMCs, CD4 and CD8 fractions, and dextramer-positive and dextramer-negative fractions. V is pared back by 3 bases and J by 3 bases, with 9 bases lying between the germline termini. The cysteine opens and the phenylalanine closes a CDR3 of 13 amino acids. Just CDR3 DNA is preserved here, 39 bases in frame from base 1. Based on the germline V gene, the CDR1 and CDR2 sequences are KGHSH and LQKENI.

The origin of this receptor is a man younger than 40 who received the YFV17D yellow fever vaccine. In this chain, TRBV18 is recombined with TRBJ2-7; tentative D gene TRBD1, with 6 bases matching. This specimen was PBMCs, taken on the day of the yellow fever booster vaccination. The bases read TGTGCCAGCTCACCCGGGACAATCTACGAGCAGTACTTC. It translates as CASSPGTIYEQYF.